Listed below are T cell receptor beta chains from one sample, sequenced in a study of T cell repertoires in cytomegalovirus infection. MiXCR, run by TCRdb on the reads, gives a single entry per CDR3 protein. The table shows around 770,000 distinct CDR3 sequences, with 25% to 35% occurring only once. Their target antigens are unknown. Material: cultured CD8+ T cells from PBMCs, obtained from culture after CMV antigen stimulation. These receptors were obtained from a human donor in good health (CMV status not recorded). Some clones in this sample may be carry-over from other donors' samples. The CDR3 runs from the conserved cysteine through the conserved F or W. Only some rows state a clone size, as once, few, many or a class for expanded clones.

v_gene	j_gene	abundance	CDR3aa
TRBV2	TRBJ1-2	NA	CALLLGRVDGYTF
TRBV11-2	TRBJ2-3	NA	CASMAGGRDTQYF
TRBV28	TRBJ1-5	NA	CASSFDTQPQHF
TRBV12-3/TRBV12-4	TRBJ2-6	many	CASLGTWGSGANVLTF
TRBV27	TRBJ2-1	NA	CASSLMASGFYNEQFF
TRBV2	TRBJ2-2	NA	CASSLERGRVTGELFF
TRBV7-8	TRBJ2-5	many	CASSLLNLGGGETQYF
TRBV4-1	TRBJ1-2	NA	CASSQVQGGVYGYTF
TRBV6-2/TRBV6-3	TRBJ1-2	NA	CASRKRNPRDGYTF
TRBV7-9	TRBJ2-3	many	CASIHGGHTDTQYF
TRBV27	TRBJ1-2	NA	CASSLSTGHYGYTF
TRBV5-4	TRBJ2-2	few	CASSLVPELNTGELFF
TRBV2	TRBJ1-3	NA	CASRVRQGDGNTIYF
TRBV9	TRBJ2-1	few	CASSVEQTLGNEQFF
TRBV13	TRBJ2-7	few	CASSLGTGSSYEQYF
TRBV7-8	TRBJ2-1	few	CASSVGTSGGGEQFF
TRBV28	TRBJ1-5	few	CASSLPSNQPQHF
TRBV7-6	TRBJ1-1	many	CASSLVPDGNTEAFF
TRBV3-1	TRBJ2-3	few	CASSQGPGPDTQYF
TRBV2	TRBJ1-5	NA	CASGRTGGGQPQHF
TRBV4-2	TRBJ2-2	NA	CASSQDYGGARTGELFF
TRBV4-1	TRBJ1-2	NA	CASSPVLGSNYGYTF
TRBV7-6	TRBJ2-2	few	CASSQTFANTGELFF
TRBV7-6	TRBJ1-1	NA	CASSQGLKGNTEAFF
TRBV12-3/TRBV12-4	TRBJ2-3	few	CASSSTRDWSTDTQYF
TRBV2	TRBJ2-4	once	CASSGRGVPKNIQYF
TRBV5-4	TRBJ1-4	NA	CASSMEGAGEKLFF
TRBV27	TRBJ1-1	many	CASSLLGNTEAFF
TRBV13	TRBJ1-1	NA	CASSHTRTAEAFF
TRBV4-1	TRBJ1-5	NA	CASSQGTGLQPQHF
TRBV12-3/TRBV12-4	TRBJ2-1	NA	CASSLLGAEGEQFF
TRBV7-9	TRBJ2-1	NA	CASTEFSVDGQFF
TRBV3-1	TRBJ1-4	few	CASSPRQGATNEKLFF
TRBV12-3/TRBV12-4	TRBJ2-1	few	CASRLLLGREQFF
TRBV13	TRBJ2-3	NA	CASSLGSSGGSDTQYF
TRBV7-6	TRBJ1-2	NA	CASSSPMSDGYTF
TRBV7-2	TRBJ1-5	many	CASSLNSNQPQHF
TRBV6-5	TRBJ1-1	few	CASSYSGGSTLNTEAFF
TRBV13	TRBJ2-7	NA	CASSSWTSGGADEQYF
TRBV9	TRBJ1-4	NA	CASSSAGAGANEKLFF
TRBV4-1	TRBJ1-1	NA	CASSQGEWGTEAFF
TRBV10-3	TRBJ2-5	NA	CAISGGGTTVPRETQYF
TRBV7-9	TRBJ2-1	few	CASSSPDNEQFF
TRBV7-3	TRBJ1-1	NA	CASSLSASGYTEAFF
TRBV5-5	TRBJ1-6	few	CASSTYNNSPLHF
TRBV28	TRBJ2-1	NA	CASSFIDYSRPHSGEQFF
TRBV4-3	TRBJ2-3	few	CASSQGLATLDTQYF
TRBV2	TRBJ2-5	NA	CASRTGVRETQYF